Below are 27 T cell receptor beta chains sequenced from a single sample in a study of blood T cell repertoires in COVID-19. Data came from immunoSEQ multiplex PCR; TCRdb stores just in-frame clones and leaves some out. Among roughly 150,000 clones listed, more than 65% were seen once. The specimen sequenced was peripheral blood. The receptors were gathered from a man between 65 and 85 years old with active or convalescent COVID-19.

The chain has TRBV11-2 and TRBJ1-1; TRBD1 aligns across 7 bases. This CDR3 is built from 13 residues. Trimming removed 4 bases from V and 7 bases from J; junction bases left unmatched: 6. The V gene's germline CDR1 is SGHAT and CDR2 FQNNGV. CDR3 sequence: CASSWDRRFEAFF. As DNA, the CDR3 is TGTGCCAGCAGCTGGGACAGAAGGTTTGAAGCTTTCTTT.

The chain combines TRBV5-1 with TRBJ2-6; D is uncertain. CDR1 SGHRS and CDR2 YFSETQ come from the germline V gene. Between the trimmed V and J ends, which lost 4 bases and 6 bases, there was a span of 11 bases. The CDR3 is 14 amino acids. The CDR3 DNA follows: TGCGCCAGCAGCGCATCTCTGGCGGCCAACGTCCTGACTTTC. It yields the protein CASSASLAANVLTF.

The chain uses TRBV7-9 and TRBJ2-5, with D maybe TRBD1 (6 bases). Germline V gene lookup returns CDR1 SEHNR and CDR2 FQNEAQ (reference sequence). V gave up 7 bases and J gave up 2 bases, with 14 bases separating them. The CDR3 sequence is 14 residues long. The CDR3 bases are TGTGCCAGCAACCACAGGGCACTTCAAGAGACCCAGTACTTC. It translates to CASNHRALQETQYF.

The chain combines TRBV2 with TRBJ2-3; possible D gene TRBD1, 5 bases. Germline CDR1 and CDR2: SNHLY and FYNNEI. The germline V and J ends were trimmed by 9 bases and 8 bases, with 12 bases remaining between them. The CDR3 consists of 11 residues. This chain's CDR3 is CASTGTGTQYF. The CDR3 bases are TGTGCCAGTACAGGCACGGGTACGCAGTATTTT.

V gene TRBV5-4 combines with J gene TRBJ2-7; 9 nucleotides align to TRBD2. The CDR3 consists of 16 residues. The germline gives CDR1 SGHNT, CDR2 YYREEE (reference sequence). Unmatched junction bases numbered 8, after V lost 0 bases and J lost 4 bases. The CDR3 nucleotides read TGTGCCAGCAGCTTGGTCAATAGCGGGGGACCTTACGAGCAGTACTTC. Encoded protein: CASSLVNSGGPYEQYF.

CDR3 loop: CASSPVLAGVTGELFF. CDR3 coding DNA: TGTGCCAGCTCACCAGTACTAGCGGGAGTCACCGGGGAGCTGTTTTTT. The J gene is TRBJ2-2, the V gene TRBV18; 11 bases agree with TRBD2. V shed 2 bases, J shed 4 bases, and the junction held 3 bases outside the gene matches. Germline values: CDR1 KGHSH, CDR2 LQKENI. The CDR3 loop spans 16 amino acids.

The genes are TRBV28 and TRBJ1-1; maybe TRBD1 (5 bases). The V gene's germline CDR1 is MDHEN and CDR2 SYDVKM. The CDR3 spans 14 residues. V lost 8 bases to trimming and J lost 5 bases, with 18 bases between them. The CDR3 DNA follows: TGTGCCAGCTCCTGGGGCAGCTCGGCGACTGAAGCTTTCTTT. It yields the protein CASSWGSSATEAFF.

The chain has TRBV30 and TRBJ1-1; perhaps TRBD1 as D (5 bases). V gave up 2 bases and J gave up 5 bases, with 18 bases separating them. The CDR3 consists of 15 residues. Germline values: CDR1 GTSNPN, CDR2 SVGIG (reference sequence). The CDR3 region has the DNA TGTGCCTGGAGTCCTCGGGGAGGGGTGCAAACTGAAGCTTTCTTT. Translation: CAWSPRGGVQTEAFF.

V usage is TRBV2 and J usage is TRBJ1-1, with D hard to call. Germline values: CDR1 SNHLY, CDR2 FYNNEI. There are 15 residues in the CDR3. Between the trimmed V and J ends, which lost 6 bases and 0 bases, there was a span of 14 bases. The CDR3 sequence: CASSRAEQLNTEAFF. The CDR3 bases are TGTGCCAGCAGCCGAGCTGAACAGTTGAACACTGAAGCTTTCTTT.

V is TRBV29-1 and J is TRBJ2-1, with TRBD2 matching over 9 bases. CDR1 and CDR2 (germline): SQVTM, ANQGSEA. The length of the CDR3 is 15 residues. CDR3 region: CRGAGGTRGDNEQFF. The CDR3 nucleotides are TGCCGCGGGGCGGGGGGGACTCGCGGGGACAATGAGCAGTTCTTC.

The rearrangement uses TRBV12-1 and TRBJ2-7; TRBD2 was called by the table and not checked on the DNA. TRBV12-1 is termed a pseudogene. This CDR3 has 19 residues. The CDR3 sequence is CASSSTPGLAGGPGFEQYF. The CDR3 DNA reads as TGTGCCAGCAGCTCTACCCCGGGACTAGCGGGGGGGCCCGGGTTCGAGCAGTACTTC.

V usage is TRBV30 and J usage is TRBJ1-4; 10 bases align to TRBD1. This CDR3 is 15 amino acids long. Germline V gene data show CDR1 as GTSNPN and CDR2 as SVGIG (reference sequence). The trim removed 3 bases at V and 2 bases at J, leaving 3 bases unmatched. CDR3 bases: TGTGCCTGGAGGGGACAGGGGAGCACTAATGAAAAACTGTTTTTT. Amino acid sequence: CAWRGQGSTNEKLFF.

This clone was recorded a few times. CDR3 coding DNA: TGCGCCAGCAGCTTGGGGGCCGGGACACAGAACACCGGGGAGCTGTTTTTT. It codes for CASSLGAGTQNTGELFF. The V and J genes are TRBV5-1 and TRBJ2-2; the D gene is possibly TRBD1 (6 bases). The CDR3 is 17 amino acids. Germline loops: CDR1 SGHRS, CDR2 YFSETQ. The V end lost 0 bases, the J end lost 1 base, and 13 bases lay between the germline ends.

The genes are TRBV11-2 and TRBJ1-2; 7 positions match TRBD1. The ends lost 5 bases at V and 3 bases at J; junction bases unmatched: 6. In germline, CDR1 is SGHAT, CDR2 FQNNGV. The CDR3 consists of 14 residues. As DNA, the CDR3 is TGTGCCAGCAGCGCAGGACAGGCTTACTATGGCTACACCTTC. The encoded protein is CASSAGQAYYGYTF.

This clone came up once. The CDR3 DNA sequence: TGTGCCAGCAGCTTACTGTCAGCGGGTATGGCCAAAAACATTCAGTACTTC. It codes for CASSLLSAGMAKNIQYF. The V and J genes are TRBV11-3 and TRBJ2-4, with D perhaps matching TRBD2 (6 bases). Germline V CDR1 and CDR2: SGHNT, YENEEA. The V end was cut by 2 bases, the J end by 1 base, with 15 bases between. The CDR3 length is 17 residues.

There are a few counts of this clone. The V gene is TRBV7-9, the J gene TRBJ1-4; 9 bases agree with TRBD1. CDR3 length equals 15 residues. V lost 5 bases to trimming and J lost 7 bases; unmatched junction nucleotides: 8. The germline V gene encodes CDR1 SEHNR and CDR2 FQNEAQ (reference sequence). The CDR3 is CASSDKQGAREKLFF. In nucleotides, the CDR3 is TGTGCCAGCAGCGATAAACAGGGGGCGCGTGAAAAACTGTTTTTT.

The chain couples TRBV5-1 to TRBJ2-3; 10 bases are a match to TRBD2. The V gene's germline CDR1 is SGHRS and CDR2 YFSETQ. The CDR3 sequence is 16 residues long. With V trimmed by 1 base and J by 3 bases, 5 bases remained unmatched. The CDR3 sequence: CASSLTASGSTDTQYF. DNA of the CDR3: TGCGCCAGCAGCTTGACGGCTAGCGGGAGTACAGATACGCAGTATTTT.

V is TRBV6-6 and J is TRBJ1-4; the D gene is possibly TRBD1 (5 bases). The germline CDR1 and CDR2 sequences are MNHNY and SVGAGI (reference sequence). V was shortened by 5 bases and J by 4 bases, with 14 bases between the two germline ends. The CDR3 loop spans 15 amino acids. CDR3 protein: CASSTTDSRNEKLFF. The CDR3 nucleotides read TGTGCCAGCAGTACCACCGACAGCCGTAATGAAAAACTGTTTTTT.

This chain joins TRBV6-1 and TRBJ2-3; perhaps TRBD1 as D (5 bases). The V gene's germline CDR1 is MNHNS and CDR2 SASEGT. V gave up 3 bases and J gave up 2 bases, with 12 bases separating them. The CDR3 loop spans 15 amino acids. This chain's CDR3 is CASSDLWTSTDTQYF. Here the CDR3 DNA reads TGTGCCAGCAGTGATTTGTGGACATCCACAGATACGCAGTATTTT.

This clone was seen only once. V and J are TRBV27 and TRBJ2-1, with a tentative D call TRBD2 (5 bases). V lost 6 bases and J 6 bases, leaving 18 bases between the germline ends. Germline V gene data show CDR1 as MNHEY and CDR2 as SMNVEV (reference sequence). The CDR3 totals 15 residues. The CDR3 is CASSQHGGRINEQFF. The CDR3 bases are TGTGCCAGCAGCCAGCACGGTGGGAGAATCAATGAGCAGTTCTTC.

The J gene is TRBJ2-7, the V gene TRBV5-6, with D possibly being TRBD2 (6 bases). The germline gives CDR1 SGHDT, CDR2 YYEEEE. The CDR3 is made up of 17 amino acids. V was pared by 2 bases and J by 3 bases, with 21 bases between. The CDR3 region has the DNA TGTGCCAGCAGCTTCCGCAGAACTGGCGGGAACCGCTACGAGCAGTACTTC. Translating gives CASSFRRTGGNRYEQYF.

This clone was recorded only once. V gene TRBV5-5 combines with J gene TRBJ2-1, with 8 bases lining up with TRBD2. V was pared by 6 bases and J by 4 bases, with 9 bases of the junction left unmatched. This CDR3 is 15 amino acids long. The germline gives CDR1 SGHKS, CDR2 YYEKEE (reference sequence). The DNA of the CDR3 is TGTGCCAGCAACCACTTCCAGCGGGGGTACAATGAGCAGTTCTTC. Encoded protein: CASNHFQRGYNEQFF.

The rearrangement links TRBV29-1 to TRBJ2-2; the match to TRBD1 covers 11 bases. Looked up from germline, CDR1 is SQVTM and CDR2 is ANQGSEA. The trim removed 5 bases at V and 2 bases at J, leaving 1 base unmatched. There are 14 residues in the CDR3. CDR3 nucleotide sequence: TGCAGCGTTAGGACAGGGGGCAACACCGGGGAGCTGTTTTTT. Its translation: CSVRTGGNTGELFF.

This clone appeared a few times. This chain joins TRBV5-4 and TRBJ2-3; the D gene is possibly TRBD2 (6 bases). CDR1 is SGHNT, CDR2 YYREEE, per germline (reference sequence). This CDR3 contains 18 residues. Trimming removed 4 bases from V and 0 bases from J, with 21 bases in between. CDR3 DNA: TGTGCCAGCAGCCCCAAACCGGGACTCTACTCTAGCACAGATACGCAGTATTTT. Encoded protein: CASSPKPGLYSSTDTQYF.

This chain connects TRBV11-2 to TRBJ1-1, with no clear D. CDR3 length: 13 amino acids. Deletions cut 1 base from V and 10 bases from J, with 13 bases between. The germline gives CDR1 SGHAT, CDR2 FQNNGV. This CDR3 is CASSLGEGRGAFF. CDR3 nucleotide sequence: TGTGCCAGCAGCTTAGGGGAGGGTCGCGGAGCTTTCTTT. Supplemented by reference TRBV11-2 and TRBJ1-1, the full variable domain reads EAGVAQSPRYKIIEKRQSVAFWCNPISGHATLYWYQQILGQGPKLLIQFQNNGVVDDSQLPKDRFSAERLKGVDSTLKIQPAKLEDSAVYLCASSLGEGRGAFFGQGTRLTVV.

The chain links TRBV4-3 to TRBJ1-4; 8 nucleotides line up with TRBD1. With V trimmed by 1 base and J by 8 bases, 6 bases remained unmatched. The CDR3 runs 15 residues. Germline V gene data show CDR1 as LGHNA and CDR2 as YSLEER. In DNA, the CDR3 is TGCGCCAGCAGCCAAGGAACAGGGGGATCCGAAAAACTGTTTTTT. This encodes CASSQGTGGSEKLFF.

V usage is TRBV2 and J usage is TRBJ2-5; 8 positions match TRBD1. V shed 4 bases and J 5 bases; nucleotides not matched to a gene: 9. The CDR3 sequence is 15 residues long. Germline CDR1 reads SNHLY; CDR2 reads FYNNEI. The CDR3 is CASSGPTDRAETQYF. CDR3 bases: TGTGCCAGCAGTGGACCTACGGACAGGGCGGAGACCCAGTACTTC.